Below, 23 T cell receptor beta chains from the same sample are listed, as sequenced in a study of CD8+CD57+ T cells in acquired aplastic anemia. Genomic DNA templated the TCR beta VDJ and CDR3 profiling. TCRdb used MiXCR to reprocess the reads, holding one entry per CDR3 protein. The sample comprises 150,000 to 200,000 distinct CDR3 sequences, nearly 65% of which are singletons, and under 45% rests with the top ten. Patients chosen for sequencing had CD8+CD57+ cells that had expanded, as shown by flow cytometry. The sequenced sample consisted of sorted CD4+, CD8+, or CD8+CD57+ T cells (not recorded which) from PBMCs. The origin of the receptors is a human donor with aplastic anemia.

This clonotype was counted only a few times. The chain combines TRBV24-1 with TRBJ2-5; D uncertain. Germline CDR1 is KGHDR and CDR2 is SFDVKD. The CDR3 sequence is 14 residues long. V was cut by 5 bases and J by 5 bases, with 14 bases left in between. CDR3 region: CATSGSYQGETQYF. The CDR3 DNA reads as TGTGCCACCAGTGGGAGCTACCAAGGCGAGACCCAGTACTTC.

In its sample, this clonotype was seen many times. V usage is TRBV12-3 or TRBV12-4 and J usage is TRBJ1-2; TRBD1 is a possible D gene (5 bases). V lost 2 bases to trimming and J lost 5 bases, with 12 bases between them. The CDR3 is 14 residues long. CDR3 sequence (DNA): TGTGCCAGCAGTTTAAGGGAGGAGGGGTATGGCTACACCTTC. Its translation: CASSLREEGYGYTF.

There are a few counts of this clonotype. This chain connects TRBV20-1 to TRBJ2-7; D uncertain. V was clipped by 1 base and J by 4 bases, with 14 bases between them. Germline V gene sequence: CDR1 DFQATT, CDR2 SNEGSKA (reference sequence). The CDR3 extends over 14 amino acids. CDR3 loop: CSARGPARKYEQYF. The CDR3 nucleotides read TGCAGTGCTAGAGGTCCGGCTAGGAAGTACGAGCAGTACTTC.

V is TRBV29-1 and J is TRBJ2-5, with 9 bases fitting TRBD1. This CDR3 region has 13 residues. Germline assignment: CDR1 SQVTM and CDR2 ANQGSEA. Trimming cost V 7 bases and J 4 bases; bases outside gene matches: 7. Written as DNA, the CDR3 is TGCAGCGGTAGCCAGACAGGGGGAGAGACCCAGTACTTC. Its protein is CSGSQTGGETQYF.

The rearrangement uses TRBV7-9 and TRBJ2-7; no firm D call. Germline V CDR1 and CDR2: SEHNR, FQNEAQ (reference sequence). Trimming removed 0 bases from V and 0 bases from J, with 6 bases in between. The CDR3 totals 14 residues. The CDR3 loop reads CASSLARISYEQYF. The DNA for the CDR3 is TGTGCCAGCAGCTTAGCCAGGATCTCCTACGAGCAGTACTTC.

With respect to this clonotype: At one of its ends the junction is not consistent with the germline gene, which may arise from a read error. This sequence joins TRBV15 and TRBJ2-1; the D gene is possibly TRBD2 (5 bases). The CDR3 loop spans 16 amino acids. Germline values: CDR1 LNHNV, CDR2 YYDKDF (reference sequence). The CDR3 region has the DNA TGTGCCACCAGCAGAGATCAAAGTAGGACTTACAATGAGCTGTTCTTC. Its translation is CATSRDQSRTYNELFF. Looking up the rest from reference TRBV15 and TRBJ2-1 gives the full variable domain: DAMVIQNPRYQVTQFGKPVTLSCSQTLNHNVMYWYQQKSSQAPKLLFHYYDKDFNNEADTPDNFQSRRPNTSFCFLDIRSPGLGDTAMYLCATSRDQSRTYNELFFGPGTRLTVL.

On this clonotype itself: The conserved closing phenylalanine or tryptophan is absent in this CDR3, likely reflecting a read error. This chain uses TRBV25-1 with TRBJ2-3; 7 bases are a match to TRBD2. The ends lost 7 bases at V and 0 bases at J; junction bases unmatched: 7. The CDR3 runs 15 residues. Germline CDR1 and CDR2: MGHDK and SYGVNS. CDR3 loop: CASMRVSGSTDTQYL. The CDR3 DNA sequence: TGTGCCAGCATGAGGGTTAGCGGGAGCACAGATACGCAGTATCTT.

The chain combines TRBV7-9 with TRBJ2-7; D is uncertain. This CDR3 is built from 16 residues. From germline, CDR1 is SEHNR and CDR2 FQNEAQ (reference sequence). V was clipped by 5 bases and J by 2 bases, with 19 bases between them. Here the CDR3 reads CASSVDVETGAYEQYF. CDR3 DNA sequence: TGTGCCAGCAGCGTTGACGTCGAGACGGGCGCCTACGAGCAGTACTTC.

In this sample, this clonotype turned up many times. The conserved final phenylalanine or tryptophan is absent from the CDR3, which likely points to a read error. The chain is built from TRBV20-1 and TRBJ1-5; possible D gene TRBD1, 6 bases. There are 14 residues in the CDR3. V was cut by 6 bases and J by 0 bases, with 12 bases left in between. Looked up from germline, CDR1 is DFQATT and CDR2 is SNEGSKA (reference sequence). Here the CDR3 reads CSARTEYSNQPQHS. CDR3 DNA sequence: TGCAGTGCGAGGACAGAGTATAGCAATCAGCCCCAGCATTCT.

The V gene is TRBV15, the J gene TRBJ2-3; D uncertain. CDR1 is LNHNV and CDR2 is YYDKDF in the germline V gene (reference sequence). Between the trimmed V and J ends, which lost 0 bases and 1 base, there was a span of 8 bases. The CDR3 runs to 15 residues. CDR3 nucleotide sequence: TGTGCCACCAGCAGAGAAAGTCGCGGCACAGATACGCAGTATTTT. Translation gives CATSRESRGTDTQYF.

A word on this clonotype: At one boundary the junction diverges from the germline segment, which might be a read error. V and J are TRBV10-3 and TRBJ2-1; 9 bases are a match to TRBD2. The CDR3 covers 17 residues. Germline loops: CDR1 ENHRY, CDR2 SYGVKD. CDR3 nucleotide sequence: TGTGCCAGCAGTTTGGGACTAGCCCTGCCCTCCTACAATGAGCAGTTCTTC. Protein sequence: CASSLGLALPSYNEQFF.

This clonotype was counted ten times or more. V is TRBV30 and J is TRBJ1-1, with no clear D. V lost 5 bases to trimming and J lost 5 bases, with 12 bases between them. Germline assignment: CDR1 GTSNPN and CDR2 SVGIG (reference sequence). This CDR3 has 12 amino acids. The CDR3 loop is CAWSSWWTEAFF. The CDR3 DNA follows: TGTGCCTGGTCCTCTTGGTGGACTGAAGCTTTCTTT.

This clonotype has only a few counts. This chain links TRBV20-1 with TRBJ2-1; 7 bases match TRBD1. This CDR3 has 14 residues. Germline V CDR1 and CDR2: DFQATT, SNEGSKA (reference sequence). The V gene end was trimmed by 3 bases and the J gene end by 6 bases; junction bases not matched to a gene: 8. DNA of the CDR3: TGCAGTGCTAGTCAACAGGGGTTGGGCAATGAGCAGTTCTTC. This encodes CSASQQGLGNEQFF.

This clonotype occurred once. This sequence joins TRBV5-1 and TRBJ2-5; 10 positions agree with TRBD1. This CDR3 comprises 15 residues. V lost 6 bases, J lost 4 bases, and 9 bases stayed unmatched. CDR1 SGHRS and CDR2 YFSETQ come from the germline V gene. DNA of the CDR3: TGCGCCAGCACCCCGTCAGGGGACAGGGGAGAGACCCAGTACTTC. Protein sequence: CASTPSGDRGETQYF.

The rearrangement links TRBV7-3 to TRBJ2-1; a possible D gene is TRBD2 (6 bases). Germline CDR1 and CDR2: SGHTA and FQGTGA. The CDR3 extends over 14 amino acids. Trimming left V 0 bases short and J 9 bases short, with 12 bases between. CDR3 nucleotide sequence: TGTGCCAGCAGCTTAACGGAGAGGGGAGGTGAGCAGTTCTTC. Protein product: CASSLTERGGEQFF.

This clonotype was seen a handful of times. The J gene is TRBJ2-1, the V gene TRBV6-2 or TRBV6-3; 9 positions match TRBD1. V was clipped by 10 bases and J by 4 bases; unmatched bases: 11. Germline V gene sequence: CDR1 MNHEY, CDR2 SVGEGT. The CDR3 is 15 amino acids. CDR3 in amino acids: CATITGGRVYNEQFF. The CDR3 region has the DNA TGTGCCACCATAACAGGGGGCCGGGTTTACAATGAGCAGTTCTTC.

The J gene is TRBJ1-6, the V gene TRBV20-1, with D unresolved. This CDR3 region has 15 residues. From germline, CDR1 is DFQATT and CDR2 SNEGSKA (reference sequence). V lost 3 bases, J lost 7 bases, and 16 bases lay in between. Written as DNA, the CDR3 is TGCAGTGCTAGTACGGGCGTAAGCTTAAATTCACCCCTCCACTTT. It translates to CSASTGVSLNSPLHF.

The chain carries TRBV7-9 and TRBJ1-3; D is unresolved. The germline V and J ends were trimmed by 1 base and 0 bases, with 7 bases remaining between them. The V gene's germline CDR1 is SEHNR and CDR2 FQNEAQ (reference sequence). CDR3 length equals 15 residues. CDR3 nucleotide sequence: TGTGCCAGCAGCTTAGTCGGGTACTCTGGAAACACCATATATTTT. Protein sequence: CASSLVGYSGNTIYF.

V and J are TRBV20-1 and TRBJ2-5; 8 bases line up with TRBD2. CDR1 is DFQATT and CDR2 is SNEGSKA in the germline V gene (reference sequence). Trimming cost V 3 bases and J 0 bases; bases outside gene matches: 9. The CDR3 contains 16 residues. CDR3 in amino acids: CSARESGGRDQETQYF. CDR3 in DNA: TGCAGTGCTAGGGAAAGCGGGGGCCGTGACCAAGAGACCCAGTACTTC.

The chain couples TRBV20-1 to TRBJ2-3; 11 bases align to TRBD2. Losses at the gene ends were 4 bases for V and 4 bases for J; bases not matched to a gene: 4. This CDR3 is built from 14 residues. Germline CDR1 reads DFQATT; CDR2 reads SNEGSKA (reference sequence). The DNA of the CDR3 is TGCAGTGCTAACGGACTAGCGGGTCCAGATACGCAGTATTTT. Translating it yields CSANGLAGPDTQYF.

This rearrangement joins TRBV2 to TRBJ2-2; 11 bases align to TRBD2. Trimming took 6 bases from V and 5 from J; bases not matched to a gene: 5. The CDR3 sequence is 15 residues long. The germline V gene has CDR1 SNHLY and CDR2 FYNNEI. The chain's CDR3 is CASRAASGRTGELFF. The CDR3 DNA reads TGTGCCAGCAGAGCAGCTAGCGGGAGGACCGGGGAGCTGTTTTTT.

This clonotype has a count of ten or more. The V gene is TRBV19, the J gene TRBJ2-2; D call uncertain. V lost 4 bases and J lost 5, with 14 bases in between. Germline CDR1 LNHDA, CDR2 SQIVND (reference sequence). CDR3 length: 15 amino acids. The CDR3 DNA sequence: TGTGCCAGTAGTAGTTTTGAGATAGTGACCGGGGAGCTGTTTTTT. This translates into CASSSFEIVTGELFF.

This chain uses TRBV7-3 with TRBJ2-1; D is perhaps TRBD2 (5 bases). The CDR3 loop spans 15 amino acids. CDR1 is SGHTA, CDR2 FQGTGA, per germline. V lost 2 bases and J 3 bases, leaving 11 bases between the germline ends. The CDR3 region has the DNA TGTGCCAGCAGCTTAGACGGGATCGGCTACAATGAGCAGTTCTTC. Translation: CASSLDGIGYNEQFF.